The 23 T cell receptor beta chains below were found in one sample sequenced in a study of post-analysis software for immune sequencing data. Unique molecular identifiers tagged the TCR beta cDNA libraries. From the PCR reads, TCRdb called clonotypes with MiXCR, one entry per CDR3 protein. This repertoire shows about 540,000 distinct CDR3 sequences, around a third found once; its top ten account for around 6%. Overall study results and limits: Five or six TRBV segments, TRBV5-6, TRBV5-1 and TRBV20-1 among them, were found more frequent in patients than controls.

What these receptors recognize is not known. The sequenced sample was blood. Receptor source: a girl aged 2 to 17 with multiple sclerosis.

This clonotype was detected only a few times. The chain has TRBV10-2 and TRBJ1-2; TRBD1 aligns across 8 bases. CDR3 size: 13 residues. The J segment lost 6 bases and the V segment lost 5 bases, leaving 5 bases of the junction unmatched. CDR1 WSHSY and CDR2 SAAADI come from the germline V gene. This CDR3 reads CASSTGGSNGYTF. CDR3 nucleotides: TGCGCCAGCAGTACAGGGGGTTCAAATGGCTACACCTTC.

This clonotype was detected only once. The V gene is TRBV12-3 or TRBV12-4, the J gene TRBJ2-3; 8 bases are shared with TRBD1. The CDR3 extends over 15 amino acids. The junction had 9 bases not matched to a gene; V was cut back by 6 bases and J by 4 bases. The CDR3 sequence: CASSLGAGGADTQYF. The CDR3 DNA reads TGTGCCAGCAGCCTGGGTGCAGGGGGCGCAGATACGCAGTATTTT.

About this clonotype itself: A much larger clone lies one base from this, so it may be a read error. The chain couples TRBV4-1 to TRBJ2-7, with D uncertain. The V gene's germline CDR1 is MGHRA and CDR2 YSYEKL. The V gene lost 0 bases and the J gene lost 3 bases, with 6 bases spanning the gap. The CDR3 extends over 13 amino acids. The CDR3 DNA is TGCGCCAGCAGCCAAGATGCCCGCTACGAGCAGTACTTC. Translating gives CASSQDARYEQYF.

The chain carries TRBV5-5 and TRBJ2-1; 7 bases align to TRBD2. The junction had 9 bases not matched to a gene; V was cut back by 4 bases and J by 5 bases. CDR3 size: 15 residues. Germline V CDR1 and CDR2: SGHKS, YYEKEE (reference sequence). In DNA, the CDR3 is TGTGCCAGCAGCCCCTCGGGACTACCAGACAATGAGCAGTTCTTC. This gives the protein CASSPSGLPDNEQFF.

This clonotype was seen only a few times. The chain is built from TRBV4-1 and TRBJ1-5, with 7 bases identical to TRBD1. Trimming took 0 bases from V and 3 from J; bases not matched to a gene: 8. This CDR3 is 17 amino acids long. CDR1 and CDR2 from the germline V gene are MGHRA and YSYEKL. CDR3 nucleotides: TGCGCCAGCAGCCAAGATGGCACAGGGGTCCCCAATCAGCCCCAGCATTTT. Residues: CASSQDGTGVPNQPQHF.

The chain employs TRBV12-3 or TRBV12-4 and TRBJ2-5, with 11 bases lining up with TRBD1. CDR3 length: 16 amino acids. Unmatched junction bases numbered 7, after V lost 5 bases and J lost 2 bases. The CDR3 DNA sequence: TGTGCCAGCAGTCCAGGGACAGGGGGGTGGCAAGAGACCCAGTACTTC. Its translation: CASSPGTGGWQETQYF.

This chain uses TRBV7-9 with TRBJ2-4; TRBD1 might be the D (6 bases). V lost 4 bases, J lost 3 bases, and 19 bases lay in between. CDR1 is SEHNR and CDR2 is FQNEAQ in the germline V gene (reference sequence). The CDR3 is 17 residues long. The CDR3 bases are TGTGCCAGCAGCTCCCCGGAGGTGGGACAAGTCAAAAACATTCAGTACTTC. It is translated as CASSSPEVGQVKNIQYF.

This sequence joins TRBV29-1 and TRBJ2-5; TRBD1 aligns across 7 bases. Per the germline V gene, CDR1 is SQVTM and CDR2 is ANQGSEA. The trim removed 6 bases at V and 4 bases at J, leaving 8 bases unmatched. The CDR3 loop spans 13 amino acids. CDR3 DNA sequence: TGCAGCGTAACAGGGGTCGGAAGAGAGACCCAGTACTTC. Translation: CSVTGVGRETQYF.

This clonotype was picked up a small number of times. The junction departs from the called germline gene at one end, perhaps through a read error. J is TRBJ2-1 and V is TRBV7-7, with 7 bases fitting TRBD2. The germline V gene encodes CDR1 SSHAT and CDR2 FNYEAQ (reference sequence). The CDR3 loop spans 15 amino acids. The CDR3 reads CASSLGRGAGDEQFF. CDR3 nucleotide sequence: TGTGCTAGCAGCTTAGGGAGGGGCGCAGGCGATGAGCAGTTCTTC.

This clonotype came up once. A read error may explain this, as a much larger clone is one base away. The chain is built from TRBV29-1 and TRBJ2-1; the match to TRBD1 covers 9 bases. The junction had 14 bases not matched to a gene; V was cut back by 7 bases and J by 10 bases. Germline CDR1 SQVTM, CDR2 ANQGSEA. The CDR3 has 14 amino acids. The CDR3 reads CSAMGQGINYEQFF. In DNA form, the CDR3 reads TGCAGCGCGATGGGACAGGGAATTAACTACGAGCAGTTCTTC.

This clonotype was detected only a few times. The chain recombines TRBV5-1 with TRBJ2-5; 7 bases line up with TRBD1. V shed 3 bases, J shed 8 bases, and the junction held 7 bases outside the gene matches. The CDR3 is 13 amino acids. Germline V lookup: CDR1 SGHRS, CDR2 YFSETQ. CDR3: CASSYQDRQTQYF. The CDR3 DNA reads as TGCGCCAGCAGCTACCAGGACAGGCAAACCCAGTACTTC.

This clonotype has only a few counts. The V gene is TRBV27, the J gene TRBJ1-2; 7 positions agree with TRBD1. Germline CDR1 reads MNHEY; CDR2 reads SMNVEV (reference sequence). The CDR3 is 15 amino acids. V lost 5 bases and J lost 4; bases outside the gene matches: 10. The CDR3 nucleotides are TGTGCCAGCAGTCCAGGGACAGCTCTTAGCTATGGCTACACCTTC. Translated: CASSPGTALSYGYTF.

The CDR3 DNA follows: TGCGCCAGCAGCCAAGATATGGGGGATCAGCCCCAGCATTTT. Amino acid sequence: CASSQDMGDQPQHF. The chain combines TRBV4-1 with TRBJ1-5; D may be TRBD1 (5 bases). The V end lost 0 bases, the J end lost 5 bases, and 8 bases lay between the germline ends. This CDR3 has 14 amino acids. Germline assignment: CDR1 MGHRA and CDR2 YSYEKL.

The chain carries TRBV11-2 and TRBJ2-5; a weak D match, TRBD1 (6 bases). V was clipped by 2 bases and J by 4 bases, with 14 bases between them. The CDR3 covers 15 residues. CDR1 and CDR2 (germline): SGHAT, FQNNGV. CDR3 protein: CASSLSPTGLETQYF. In DNA, the CDR3 is TGTGCCAGCAGCTTATCCCCCACAGGGTTAGAGACCCAGTACTTC.

This clonotype was found a few times. This may stem from a read error, because a much larger clone lies one nucleotide away. This rearrangement joins TRBV6-1 to TRBJ2-5, with D perhaps matching TRBD2 (6 bases). V was clipped by 6 bases and J by 11 bases, with 22 bases between them. Germline CDR1 is MNHNS and CDR2 is SASEGT. This CDR3 is 14 amino acids long. The CDR3 nucleotides read TGTGCCAGCAGGGAATGGGGGGATTATAGAGAGCAGTACTTC. Translating it yields CASREWGDYREQYF.

The CDR3 sequence is CASSLGPSQETQYF. The CDR3 DNA reads TGTGCCAGCAGTTTGGGGCCGTCCCAAGAGACCCAGTACTTC. The genes are TRBV12-3 or TRBV12-4 and TRBJ2-5; a possible D gene is TRBD1 (5 bases). The CDR3 sequence is 14 residues long. Trimming cost V 3 bases and J 1 base, with 9 bases left between them.

This clonotype was counted a few times. The chain couples TRBV7-2 to TRBJ2-7; D not resolved. Trimming left V 4 bases short and J 3 bases short, with 7 bases between. The CDR3 runs to 12 residues. From germline, CDR1 is SGHTA and CDR2 FQGNSA. Here the CDR3 reads CASSSLLYEQYF. The DNA of the CDR3 is TGTGCCAGCAGCTCCCTCCTCTACGAGCAGTACTTC.

Comments on this clonotype: One end of the junction is discordant with germline, which a read error may explain. The chain combines TRBV9 with TRBJ2-3, with D perhaps given as TRBD1 or TRBD2 (5 bases each). The CDR3 has 16 residues. Germline loops: CDR1 SGDLS, CDR2 YYNGEE. The CDR3 DNA is TGTGCCAGCAGCCCGGGAACCGCGTGGGGCACAGGTACGCAGTATTTT. This codes for CASSPGTAWGTGTQYF.

The genes are TRBV6-5 and TRBJ2-7; no reliable D call. The V and J ends lost 5 bases and 2 bases respectively, with 16 bases between them. This CDR3 region has 15 residues. Germline CDR1 and CDR2: MNHEY and SVGAGI. In DNA, the CDR3 is TGTGCCAGCAGTCCCAATTCGCTACAAACCTACGAGCAGTACTTC. Protein: CASSPNSLQTYEQYF.

There are many counts of this clonotype. V and J are TRBV6-6 and TRBJ2-3; D is unclear. The germline V gene encodes CDR1 MNHNY and CDR2 SVGAGI (reference sequence). V gave up 6 bases and J gave up 4 bases, with 11 bases separating them. The CDR3 sequence is 13 residues long. CDR3 in DNA: TGTGCCAGCAGCCGTCAAAGGGCAGATACGCAGTATTTT. It yields the protein CASSRQRADTQYF.

This sequence joins TRBV14 and TRBJ2-5; a weak D match, TRBD2 (5 bases). Germline CDR1 reads SGHDN; CDR2 reads FVKESK. This CDR3 is 14 amino acids long. The V end lost 6 bases, the J end lost 2 bases, and 13 bases lay between the germline ends. CDR3 sequence reads: CASRRGLPQETQYF. The CDR3, as DNA: TGTGCCAGCAGACGCGGACTCCCGCAAGAGACCCAGTACTTC. The whole variable domain, filled in from reference TRBV14 and TRBJ2-5, reads EAGVTQFPSHSVIEKGQTVTLRCDPISGHDNLYWYRRVMGKEIKFLLHFVKESKQDESGMPNNRFLAERTGGTYSTLKVQPAELEDSGVYFCASRRGLPQETQYFGPGTRLLVL.

The chain has TRBV7-8 and TRBJ1-5; no definite D call. Trimming took 2 bases from V and 5 from J, leaving 16 bases between them. Germline assignment: CDR1 SGHVS and CDR2 FQNEAQ. The CDR3 runs 16 residues. This CDR3 reads CASSLRSRILDQPQHF. CDR3 in DNA: TGTGCCAGCAGCTTAAGAAGCCGCATATTAGATCAGCCCCAGCATTTT.

DNA of the CDR3: TGCAGCGCCCAGCGGGGGGGCGTCGACGAGCAGTACTTC. It encodes CSAQRGGVDEQYF. The V call is TRBV29-1, the J call TRBJ2-7; 10 positions agree with TRBD2. V dropped 7 bases and J dropped 5; count of bases not matched to a gene: 8. CDR1 SQVTM and CDR2 ANQGSEA come from the germline V gene. This CDR3 spans 13 amino acids.